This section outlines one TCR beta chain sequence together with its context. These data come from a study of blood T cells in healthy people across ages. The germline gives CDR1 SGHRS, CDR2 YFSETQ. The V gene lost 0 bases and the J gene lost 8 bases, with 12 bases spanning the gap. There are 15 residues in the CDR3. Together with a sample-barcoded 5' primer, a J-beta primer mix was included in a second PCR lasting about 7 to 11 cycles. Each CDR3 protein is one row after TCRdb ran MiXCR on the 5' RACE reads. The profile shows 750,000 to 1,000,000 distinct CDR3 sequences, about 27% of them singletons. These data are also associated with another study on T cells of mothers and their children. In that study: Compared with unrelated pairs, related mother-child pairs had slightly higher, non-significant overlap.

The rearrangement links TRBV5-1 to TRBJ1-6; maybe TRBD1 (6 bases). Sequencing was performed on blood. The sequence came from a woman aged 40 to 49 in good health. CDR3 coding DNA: TGCGCCAGCAGCTTGGTTGGGGGCTGGGATTCACCCCTCCACTTT. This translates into CASSLVGGWDSPLHF.